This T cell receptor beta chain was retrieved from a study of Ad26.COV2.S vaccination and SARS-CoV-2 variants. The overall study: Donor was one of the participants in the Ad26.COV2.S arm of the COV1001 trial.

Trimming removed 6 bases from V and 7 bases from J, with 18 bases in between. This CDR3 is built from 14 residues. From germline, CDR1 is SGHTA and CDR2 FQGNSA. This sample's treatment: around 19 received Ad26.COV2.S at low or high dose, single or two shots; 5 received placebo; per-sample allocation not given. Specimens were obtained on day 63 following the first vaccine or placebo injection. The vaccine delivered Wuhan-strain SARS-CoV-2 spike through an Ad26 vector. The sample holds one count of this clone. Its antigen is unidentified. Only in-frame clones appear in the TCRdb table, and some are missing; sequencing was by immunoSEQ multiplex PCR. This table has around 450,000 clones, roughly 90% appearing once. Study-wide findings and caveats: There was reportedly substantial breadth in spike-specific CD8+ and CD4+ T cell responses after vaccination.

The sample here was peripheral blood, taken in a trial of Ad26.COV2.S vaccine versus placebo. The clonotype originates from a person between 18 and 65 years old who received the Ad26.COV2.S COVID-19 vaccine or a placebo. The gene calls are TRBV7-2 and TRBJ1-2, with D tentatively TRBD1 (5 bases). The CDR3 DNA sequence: TGTGCCAGCAGGTCTCCTAGCACCGGGGGTGGCTACACCTTC. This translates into CASRSPSTGGGYTF.